The entry below gives a single TCR beta chain sequence along with its context. Unexposed donor CD4+ T cells date from about 2011-2018, before the COVID-19 pandemic. The germline V gene encodes CDR1 KGHSH and CDR2 LQKENI. CDR3 size: 15 residues. Losses at the gene ends were 4 bases for V and 2 bases for J; bases not matched to a gene: 8. The sample originates from a study of CD4 T cells in relation to SARS-CoV-2 and coronaviruses. Uncultured naive and memory CD4+ T cells supplied DNA for deep TCR-beta sequencing. Only in-frame clones appear in the TCRdb table, and some are missing; sequencing was by immunoSEQ multiplex PCR. The sample consists of about 59,000 clones, 86% of them appearing once.

The clonotype originates from a human donor in good health. Sequenced material: memory CD4+ T cells from PBMCs. The chain uses TRBV18 and TRBJ2-7; 7 bases are a match to TRBD2. The CDR3 nucleotides are TGTGCCAGCTCACTAACCCTAGCGGAACCCTACGAGCAGTACTTC. As protein: CASSLTLAEPYEQYF.